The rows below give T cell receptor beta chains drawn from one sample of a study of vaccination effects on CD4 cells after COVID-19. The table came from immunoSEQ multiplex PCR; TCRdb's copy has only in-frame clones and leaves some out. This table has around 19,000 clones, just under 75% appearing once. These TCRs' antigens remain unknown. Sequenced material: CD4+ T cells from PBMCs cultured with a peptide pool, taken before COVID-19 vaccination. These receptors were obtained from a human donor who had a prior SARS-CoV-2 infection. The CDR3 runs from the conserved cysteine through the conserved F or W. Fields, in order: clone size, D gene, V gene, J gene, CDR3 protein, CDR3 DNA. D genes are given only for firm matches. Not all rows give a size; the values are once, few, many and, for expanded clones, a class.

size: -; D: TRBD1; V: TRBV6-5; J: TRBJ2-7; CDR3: CASSFPGGWGEQYF; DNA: TGTGCCAGCAGTTTCCCAGGGGGCTGGGGCGAGCAGTACTTC
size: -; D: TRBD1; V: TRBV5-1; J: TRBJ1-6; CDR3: CASSEGQGAYSPLHF; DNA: TGCGCCAGCAGTGAGGGACAGGGGGCTTACTCACCCCTCCACTTT
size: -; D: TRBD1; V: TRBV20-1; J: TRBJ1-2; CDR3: CSASRGGGGYGYTF; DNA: TGCAGTGCTAGTCGTGGAGGGGGCGGCTATGGCTACACCTTC
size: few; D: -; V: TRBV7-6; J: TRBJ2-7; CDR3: CASSWAGGPYEQYF; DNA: TGTGCCAGCAGCTGGGCTGGGGGACCCTACGAGCAGTACTTC
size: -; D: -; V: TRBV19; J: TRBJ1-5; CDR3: CASSVGGGNQPQHF; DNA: TGTGCCAGTAGTGTTGGGGGAGGCAATCAGCCCCAGCATTTT
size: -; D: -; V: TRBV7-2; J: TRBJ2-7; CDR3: CASSLAVYYEQYF; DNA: TGTGCCAGCAGCTTAGCTGTCTACTACGAGCAGTACTTC
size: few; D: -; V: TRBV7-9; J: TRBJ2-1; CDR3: CASQDRTNEQFF; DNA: TGTGCCAGCCAGGACCGGACGAATGAGCAGTTCTTC
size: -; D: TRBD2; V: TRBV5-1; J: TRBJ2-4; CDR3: CASSLGWGGEAKNIQYF; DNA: TGCGCCAGCAGCTTGGGATGGGGGGGTGAAGCCAAAAACATTCAGTACTTC
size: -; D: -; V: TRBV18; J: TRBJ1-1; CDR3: CASSPGQAGWTEAFF; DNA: TGTGCCAGCTCACCCGGCCAGGCGGGGTGGACTGAAGCTTTCTTT
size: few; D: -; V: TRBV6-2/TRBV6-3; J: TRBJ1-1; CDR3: CASSYPDRQVYTEAFF; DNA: TGTGCCAGCAGTTACCCGGACAGACAGGTATACACTGAAGCTTTCTTT
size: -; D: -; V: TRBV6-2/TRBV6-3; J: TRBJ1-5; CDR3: CASSYRGREQQPQHF; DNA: TGTGCCAGCAGTTACAGGGGACGGGAGCAACAGCCCCAGCATTTT
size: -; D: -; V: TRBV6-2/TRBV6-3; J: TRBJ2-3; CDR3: CASSHTDTQYF; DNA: TGTGCCAGCAGTCACACAGATACGCAGTATTTT
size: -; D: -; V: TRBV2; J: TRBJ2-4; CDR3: CASSEGVRGGNIQYF; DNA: TGTGCCAGCAGTGAAGGAGTGAGAGGGGGAAACATTCAGTACTTC
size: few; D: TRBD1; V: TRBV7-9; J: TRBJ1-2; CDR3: CASRPGGSSYGYTF; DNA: TGTGCCAGCAGGCCAGGGGGCTCGAGCTATGGCTACACCTTC
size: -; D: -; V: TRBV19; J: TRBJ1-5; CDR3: CASNGDYSNQPQHF; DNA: TGTGCCAGTAACGGGGATTATAGCAATCAGCCCCAGCATTTT
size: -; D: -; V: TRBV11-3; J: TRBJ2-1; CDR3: CASSLGVERSSYNEQFF; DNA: TGTGCCAGCAGCTTAGGTGTTGAGAGGAGCTCCTACAATGAGCAGTTCTTC
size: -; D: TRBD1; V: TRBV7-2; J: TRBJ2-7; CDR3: CASSLAGTGGYEQYF; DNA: TGTGCCAGCAGCTTAGCCGGGACAGGGGGCTACGAGCAGTACTTC
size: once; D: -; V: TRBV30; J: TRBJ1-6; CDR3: CAWNVAYNSPLHF; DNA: TGTGCCTGGAACGTAGCTTATAATTCACCCCTCCACTTT
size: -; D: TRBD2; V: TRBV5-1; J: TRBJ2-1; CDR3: CASSFIQREGSEQFF; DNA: TGCGCCAGCAGCTTTATCCAGCGGGAGGGCAGCGAGCAGTTCTTC
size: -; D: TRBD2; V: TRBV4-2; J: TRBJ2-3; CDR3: CASSRDGRAGTDTQYF; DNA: TGTGCCAGCAGCCGGGACGGGAGGGCCGGCACAGATACGCAGTATTTT
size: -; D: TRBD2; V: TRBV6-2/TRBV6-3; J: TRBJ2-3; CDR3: CASSYGSGGTDTQYF; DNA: TGTGCCAGCAGTTACGGTAGCGGGGGAACAGATACGCAGTATTTT
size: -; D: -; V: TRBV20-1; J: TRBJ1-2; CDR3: CSASSLRTRYGYTF; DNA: TGCAGTGCTAGTTCACTCCGGACCCGGTATGGCTACACCTTC
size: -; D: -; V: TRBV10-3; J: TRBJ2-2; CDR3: CAAEGGMNTGELFF; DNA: TGTGCCGCAGAGGGGGGAATGAACACCGGGGAGCTGTTTTTT
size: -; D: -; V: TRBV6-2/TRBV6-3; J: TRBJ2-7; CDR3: CASSYSWGENEQYF; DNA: TGTGCCAGCAGTTACTCGTGGGGGGAAAACGAGCAGTACTTC
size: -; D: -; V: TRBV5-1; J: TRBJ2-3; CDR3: CASSLQGSGTDTQYF; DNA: TGCGCCAGCAGCTTGCAGGGTAGCGGAACAGATACGCAGTATTTT
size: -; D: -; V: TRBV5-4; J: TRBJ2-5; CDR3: CASSSSDGGGETQYF; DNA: TGTGCCAGCAGCTCTTCCGACGGAGGGGGTGAGACCCAGTACTTC
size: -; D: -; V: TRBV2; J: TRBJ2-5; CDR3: CASRAGRRTQYF; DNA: TGTGCCTCGCGGGCGGGGCGGAGGACCCAGTACTTC
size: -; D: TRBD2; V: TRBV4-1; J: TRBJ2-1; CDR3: CASSRIAGINNEQFF; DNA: TGCGCCAGCAGCCGGATAGCGGGGATCAACAATGAGCAGTTCTTC
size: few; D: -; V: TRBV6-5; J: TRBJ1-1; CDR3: CASRAWGGSGTEAFF; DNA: TGTGCCAGCAGAGCCTGGGGGGGATCGGGCACTGAAGCTTTCTTT
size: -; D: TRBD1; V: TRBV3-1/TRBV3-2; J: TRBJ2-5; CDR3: CASSQPPGGIAQKTQYF; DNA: TGTGCCAGCAGCCAACCCCCAGGGGGAATTGCCCAGAAGACCCAGTACTTC
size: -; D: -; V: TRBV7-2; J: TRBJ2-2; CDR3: CASSLSEFGELFF; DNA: TGTGCCAGCAGCTTATCGGAGTTTGGGGAGCTGTTTTTT
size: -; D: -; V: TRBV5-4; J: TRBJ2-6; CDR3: CASSRQVSGANVLTF; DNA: TGTGCCAGCAGCCGCCAGGTTTCTGGGGCCAACGTCCTGACTTTC
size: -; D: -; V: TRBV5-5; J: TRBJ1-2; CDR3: CASSFGSESGYTF; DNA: TGTGCCAGCAGCTTCGGATCGGAGAGTGGCTACACCTTC
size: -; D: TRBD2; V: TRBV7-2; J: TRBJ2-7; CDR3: CATSGTSGSMYEQYF; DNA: TGTGCCACCTCCGGGACTAGCGGGAGTATGTACGAGCAGTACTTC
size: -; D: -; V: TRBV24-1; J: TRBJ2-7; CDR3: CATSGQGYEQYF; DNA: TGTGCCACCAGTGGGCAGGGCTACGAGCAGTACTTC
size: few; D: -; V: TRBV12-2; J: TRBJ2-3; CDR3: CASRLGIGSVAGGVTDTQYF; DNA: TGTGCAAGTCGCTTAGGTATAGGGTCGGTAGCGGGGGGGGTCACAGATACGCAGTATTTT
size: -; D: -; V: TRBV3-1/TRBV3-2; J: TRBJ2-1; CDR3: CASSTVLPTGIDEQFF; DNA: TGTGCCAGCAGTACTGTCCTTCCTACAGGGATTGATGAGCAGTTCTTC
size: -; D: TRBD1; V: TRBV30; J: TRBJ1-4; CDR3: CAWSGQGGGEKLFF; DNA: TGTGCCTGGAGTGGACAGGGCGGTGGTGAAAAACTGTTTTTT
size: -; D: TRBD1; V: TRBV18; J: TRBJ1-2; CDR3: CASSQAVRQGGGYTF; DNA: TGTGCCAGCTCACAAGCCGTTCGACAGGGTGGCGGCTACACCTTC
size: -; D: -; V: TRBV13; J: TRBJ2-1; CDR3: CASSLGGPETQGYYNEQFF; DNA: TGTGCCAGCAGCTTGGGAGGACCCGAGACCCAGGGGTACTACAATGAGCAGTTCTTC
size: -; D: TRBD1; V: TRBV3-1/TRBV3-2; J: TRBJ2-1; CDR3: CASAPRDRESEQFF; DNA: TGTGCCAGCGCTCCCAGGGACAGGGAGAGTGAGCAGTTCTTC
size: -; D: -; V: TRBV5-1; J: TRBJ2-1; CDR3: CASSRQWEASNNEQFF; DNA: TGCGCCAGTTCGAGACAGTGGGAGGCCTCCAACAATGAGCAGTTCTTC
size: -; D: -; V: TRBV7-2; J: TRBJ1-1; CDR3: CASSLALGEVGEAFF; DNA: TGTGCCAGCAGCTTAGCGCTGGGGGAAGTGGGTGAAGCTTTCTTT
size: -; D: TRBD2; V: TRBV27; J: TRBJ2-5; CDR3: CASSLRRTSGAETQYF; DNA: TGTGCCAGCAGTTTAAGGCGGACTAGCGGGGCTGAGACCCAGTACTTC
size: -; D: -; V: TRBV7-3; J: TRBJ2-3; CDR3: CASSPFLGDTQYF; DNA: TGTGCCAGCAGCCCTTTCCTGGGAGATACGCAGTATTTT
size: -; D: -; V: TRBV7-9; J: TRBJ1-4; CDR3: CASSLAGEGKNEKLFF; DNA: TGTGCCAGCAGCTTAGCAGGGGAGGGGAAAAATGAAAAACTGTTTTTT
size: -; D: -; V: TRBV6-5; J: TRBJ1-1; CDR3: CASSYSSREGTEAFF; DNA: TGTGCCAGCAGTTACTCATCCAGGGAGGGGACTGAAGCTTTCTTT
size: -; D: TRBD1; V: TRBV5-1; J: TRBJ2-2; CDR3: CASSLGGSNTGELFF; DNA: TGCGCCAGCAGCTTAGGGGGCTCCAACACCGGGGAGCTGTTTTTT
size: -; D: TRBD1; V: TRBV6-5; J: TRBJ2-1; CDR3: CASSYRGLLGEQFF; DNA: TGTGCCAGCAGTTACAGGGGGCTATTAGGTGAGCAGTTCTTC
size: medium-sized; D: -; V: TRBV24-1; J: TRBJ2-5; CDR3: CANKNDEDKLQETQYF; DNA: TGTGCCAACAAAAATGATGAGGACAAGCTCCAAGAGACCCAGTACTTC
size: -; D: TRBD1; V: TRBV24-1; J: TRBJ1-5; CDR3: CATSDAGQGGQPQHF; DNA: TGTGCCACCAGTGACGCCGGACAGGGCGGTCAGCCCCAGCATTTT
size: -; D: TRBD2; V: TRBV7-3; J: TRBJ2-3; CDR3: CASSLVLAGAGHTQYF; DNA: TGTGCCAGCAGCTTAGTGCTAGCGGGAGCGGGTCACACGCAGTATTTT
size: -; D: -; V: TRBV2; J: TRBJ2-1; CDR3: CASRPPGDGEQFF; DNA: TGTGCCAGCAGGCCACCAGGGGATGGTGAGCAGTTCTTC